This entry lists 28 T cell receptor beta chains sequenced from one sample in a study of cytomegalovirus exposure and HLA in healthy donors. The repertoire was sequenced with immunoSEQ multiplex PCR; TCRdb's copy has only in-frame clones and lacks some. The sample comprises 90,000 to 100,000 clones, over 85% of which are singletons, and about 1.1% rests with the top ten. The source material was PBMCs. The receptors were gathered from a woman aged 30 to 39 in good health and CMV-seropositive.

V usage is TRBV27 and J usage is TRBJ2-7, with 9 positions matching TRBD2. This CDR3 has 16 amino acids. V shed 5 bases, J shed 4 bases, and the junction held 12 bases outside the gene matches. Germline CDR1 and CDR2: MNHEY and SMNVEV (reference sequence). The CDR3 sequence is CASSAAGGPRKYEQYF. CDR3 sequence (DNA): TGTGCCAGCAGTGCGGCGGGAGGGCCACGGAAGTACGAGCAGTACTTC.

This chain uses TRBV19 with TRBJ1-5, with 8 bases fitting TRBD1. Germline values: CDR1 LNHDA, CDR2 SQIVND (reference sequence). This CDR3 contains 13 residues. V lost 10 bases to trimming and J lost 6 bases; unmatched junction nucleotides: 8. CDR3 nucleotide sequence: TGTGCCACCTCCGGACAGGGAGGTCAGCCCCAGCATTTT. It specifies CATSGQGGQPQHF.

V and J are TRBV2 and TRBJ2-7; 10 bases match TRBD1. Germline loops: CDR1 SNHLY, CDR2 FYNNEI. CDR3 length: 17 amino acids. The V and J ends lost 5 bases and 3 bases, in that order; junction bases with no gene match: 13. CDR3 in DNA: TGTGCCAGCAGTCCGAGAACGGGGACAGGGGTGGACTACGAGCAGTACTTC. This translates into CASSPRTGTGVDYEQYF.

In DNA, the CDR3 is TGTGCCAGCAGCCTAGTTGCGCGTGGTACGCAGTATTTT. It encodes CASSLVARGTQYF. This rearrangement joins TRBV7-3 to TRBJ2-3; no firm D call. This CDR3 comprises 13 residues. V was cut by 5 bases and J by 8 bases, with 14 bases left in between. The germline gives CDR1 SGHTA, CDR2 FQGTGA. Full variable domain (outside the CDR3, taken from reference TRBV7-3 and TRBJ2-3): GAGVSQTPSNKVTEKGKYVELRCDPISGHTALYWYRQSLGQGPEFLIYFQGTGAADDSGLPNDRFFAVRPEGSVSTLKIQRTERGDSAVYLCASSLVARGTQYFGPGTRLTVL.

The V call is TRBV30, the J call TRBJ2-1; TRBD2 matches 7 bases. J lost 5 bases, V lost 1 base, and 5 bases had no gene match. Germline lookup yields CDR1 GTSNPN and CDR2 SVGIG (reference sequence). This CDR3 contains 14 residues. The CDR3 is CAWSGGDYNNEQFF. As DNA, the CDR3 is TGTGCCTGGAGTGGGGGGGACTACAACAATGAGCAGTTCTTC. Supplemented by reference TRBV30 and TRBJ2-1, the full variable domain reads SQTIHQWPATLVQPVGSPLSLECTVEGTSNPNLYWYRQAAGRGLQLLFYSVGIGQISSEVPQNLSASRPQDRQFILSSKKLLLSDSGFYLCAWSGGDYNNEQFFGPGTRLTVL.

The CDR3 bases are TGTGCCAGCAGTTTACCTCGGGAGGGCCCCGAGCAGTACTTC. Protein: CASSLPREGPEQYF. The rearrangement links TRBV28 to TRBJ2-7; 8 nucleotides align to TRBD2. CDR1 and CDR2 from the germline V gene are MDHEN and SYDVKM. Unmatched junction bases numbered 6, after V lost 2 bases and J lost 6 bases. CDR3 size: 14 residues.

The V gene is TRBV19, the J gene TRBJ1-3; weak D call: TRBD1 (6 bases). The CDR3 spans 17 residues. In germline, CDR1 is LNHDA, CDR2 SQIVND (reference sequence). The V and J ends lost 6 bases and 0 bases respectively, with 18 bases between them. As DNA, the CDR3 is TGTGCCAGTAGCTCCTACAGGGCGGTGGCCTCTGGAAACACCATATATTTT. Protein sequence: CASSSYRAVASGNTIYF.

The chain couples TRBV9 to TRBJ2-1; perhaps TRBD2 as D (6 bases). CDR3 length: 16 residues. Trimming removed 0 bases at V and 0 bases at J, with 10 bases between. Germline V gives CDR1 SGDLS, CDR2 YYNGEE. This CDR3 is CASSVAGVGSYNEQFF. The CDR3 region has the DNA TGTGCCAGCAGCGTAGCGGGGGTGGGCTCCTACAATGAGCAGTTCTTC.

The chain combines TRBV6-5 with TRBJ1-1, with D possibly matching TRBD1 (5 bases). This CDR3 has 15 amino acids. Deletions cut 3 bases from V and 0 bases from J, with 11 bases between. The germline V gene has CDR1 MNHEY and CDR2 SVGAGI. The CDR3 DNA sequence: TGTGCCAGCAGTTATACGACAGTCCTGAACACTGAAGCTTTCTTT. It is translated as CASSYTTVLNTEAFF.

This clone occurred once. Mismatch with germline at one junction end may stem from a read error. This chain uses TRBV7-2 with TRBJ1-1; 8 bases are shared with TRBD1. Looked up from germline, CDR1 is SGHTA and CDR2 is FQGNSA. The CDR3 length is 13 residues. This CDR3 reads CASSLGQGTEAFF. CDR3 nucleotides: TGTGCCAGCAGTTTAGGACAGGGCACTGAAGCTTTCTTT.

This clone was seen more than once but under ten times. The chain couples TRBV19 to TRBJ1-1, with TRBD1 matching over 8 bases. The germline V gene has CDR1 LNHDA and CDR2 SQIVND (reference sequence). The CDR3 extends over 13 amino acids. V shed 8 bases, J shed 4 bases, and the junction held 6 bases outside the gene matches. The CDR3 region is CASSARGLTEAFF. As DNA, the CDR3 is TGTGCCAGTTCCGCCAGGGGGCTCACTGAAGCTTTCTTT.

This clone was observed once. V gene TRBV9 combines with J gene TRBJ2-7, with D possibly being TRBD2 (6 bases). Germline lookup yields CDR1 SGDLS and CDR2 YYNGEE. V gave up 2 bases and J gave up 4 bases, with 16 bases separating them. The CDR3 sequence is 15 residues long. As DNA, the CDR3 is TGTGCCAGCAGCGTCTTCCCGGGACTGGTTTACGAGCAGTACTTC. This codes for CASSVFPGLVYEQYF.

The chain employs TRBV10-1 and TRBJ2-2, with 7 bases matching TRBD2. Germline CDR1 WNHNN, CDR2 SYGVQD (reference sequence). This CDR3 has 18 residues. V shed 3 bases and J 1 base; nucleotides not matched to a gene: 11. The CDR3 DNA is TGCGCCAGCAGTGACCCCCTCACGGGAGGCTGGAACACCGGGGAGCTGTTTTTT. Translated, it gives CASSDPLTGGWNTGELFF.

This clone was detected only once. The chain uses TRBV20-1 and TRBJ2-7; the D gene is possibly TRBD1 (6 bases). Trimming left V 3 bases short and J 12 bases short, with 12 bases between. Per the germline V gene, CDR1 is DFQATT and CDR2 is SNEGSKA (reference sequence). This CDR3 has 10 residues. CDR3 amino acids: CSASTGSSYF. CDR3 nucleotides: TGCAGTGCTAGTACAGGGTCTTCGTACTTC.

V is TRBV4-2 and J is TRBJ2-5; 7 bases match TRBD2. CDR1 and CDR2 from the germline V gene are LGHNA and YNFKEQ. The CDR3 runs to 15 residues. V trimming: 0 bases; J trimming: 5 bases; junction bases outside the gene matches: 6. As DNA, the CDR3 is TGTGCCAGCAGCCAAGATCGAGGCGGGAGTGAGACCCAGTACTTC. It specifies CASSQDRGGSETQYF.

This chain links TRBV30 with TRBJ1-2, with TRBD1 matching over 7 bases. The CDR3 has 12 amino acids. V lost 5 bases, J lost 4 bases, and 4 bases stayed unmatched. CDR1 is GTSNPN, CDR2 SVGIG, per germline (reference sequence). CDR3 bases: TGTGCCTGGGACAGGGTGTTCTATGGCTACACCTTC. The encoded protein is CAWDRVFYGYTF. Variable domain in full (rest from reference TRBV30 and TRBJ1-2): SQTIHQWPATLVQPVGSPLSLECTVEGTSNPNLYWYRQAAGRGLQLLFYSVGIGQISSEVPQNLSASRPQDRQFILSSKKLLLSDSGFYLCAWDRVFYGYTFGSGTRLTVV.

V and J are TRBV21-1 and TRBJ2-3; TRBD2 is the table's D call and was not checked against the DNA. TRBV21-1 is termed a pseudogene. The CDR3 spans 15 residues. CDR3 sequence (DNA): TGTGCCAGCAGCAAACTAGCGGGATTTGCAGATACGCAGTATTTT. It encodes CASSKLAGFADTQYF.

The chain combines TRBV28 with TRBJ1-5; a possible D gene is TRBD1 (5 bases). The CDR3 is made up of 15 amino acids. CDR1 and CDR2 from the germline V gene are MDHEN and SYDVKM. Between the trimmed V and J ends, which lost 6 bases and 6 bases, there was a span of 18 bases. In DNA form, the CDR3 reads TGTGCCAGCAGCAGCACTGCAAGGGGTACTCAGCCCCAGCATTTT. The encoded protein is CASSSTARGTQPQHF.

This clone was found once. This chain uses TRBV5-6 with TRBJ2-7, with a tentative D call TRBD2 (5 bases). Trimming stripped 2 bases from V and 5 bases from J, with 11 bases between. Germline V gene sequence: CDR1 SGHDT, CDR2 YYEEEE. The length of the CDR3 is 13 residues. CDR3 sequence reads: CASSLRDIHEQYF. CDR3 DNA: TGTGCCAGCAGCTTACGGGATATACACGAGCAGTACTTC.

This chain uses TRBV7-2 with TRBJ2-4; TRBD2 agrees at 9 bases. There are 17 residues in the CDR3. After removal of 1 base from V and 6 bases from J, the junction contained 10 bases not matched to a gene. Germline loops: CDR1 SGHTA, CDR2 FQGNSA. The CDR3 DNA reads TGTGCCAGCAGCTTAGGGGGGACTAGCAAAGGTGGAAACATTCAGTACTTC. Protein: CASSLGGTSKGGNIQYF.

This clone was picked up a small number of times. The chain couples TRBV27 to TRBJ1-5; 7 bases are shared with TRBD1. The V gene end was trimmed by 2 bases and the J gene end by 9 bases; junction bases not matched to a gene: 13. Looked up from germline, CDR1 is MNHEY and CDR2 is SMNVEV (reference sequence). CDR3 length equals 16 residues. CDR3 in amino acids: CASSLRWGQPTRPQHF. The CDR3 DNA reads as TGTGCCAGCAGTTTAAGATGGGGACAGCCCACCCGGCCCCAGCATTTT.

This clone was seen once. The genes are TRBV7-2 and TRBJ2-7; TRBD2 matches 13 bases. Germline V gene sequence: CDR1 SGHTA, CDR2 FQGNSA. The CDR3 spans 15 residues. J lost 3 bases, V lost 8 bases, and 7 bases had no gene match. As DNA, the CDR3 is TGTGCCAGCGGACTAGCGGGAGTTTCCGGCTACGAGCAGTACTTC. It yields the protein CASGLAGVSGYEQYF.

This chain uses TRBV27 with TRBJ2-5; 8 nucleotides agree with TRBD2. This CDR3 contains 15 residues. The germline gives CDR1 MNHEY, CDR2 SMNVEV (reference sequence). Trimming at V came to 3 bases and at J to 2 bases, leaving 5 bases not matched to a gene. Here the CDR3 reads CASSFLASGQETQYF. The CDR3 DNA follows: TGTGCCAGCAGTTTTTTGGCTAGCGGGCAAGAGACCCAGTACTTC.

J is TRBJ1-5 and V is TRBV2; TRBD1 aligns across 8 bases. Germline loops: CDR1 SNHLY, CDR2 FYNNEI. The CDR3 is made up of 12 amino acids. Trimming at V came to 5 bases and at J to 9 bases, leaving 3 bases not matched to a gene. The CDR3 protein is CASSRQGSPQHF. DNA of the CDR3: TGTGCCAGCAGTAGACAGGGGTCGCCCCAGCATTTT.

The chain uses TRBV4-3 and TRBJ2-1; possibly TRBD2 for D (6 bases). Trimming stripped 1 base from V and 0 bases from J, with 13 bases between. The CDR3 is 17 amino acids. Germline CDR1 LGHNA, CDR2 YSLEER. The CDR3, as DNA: TGCGCCAGCAGCCAAGTAGGAGGGGCGAGCTCCTACAATGAGCAGTTCTTC. Translating gives CASSQVGGASSYNEQFF.

The chain uses TRBV19 and TRBJ1-2; 7 bases agree with TRBD1. The germline gives CDR1 LNHDA, CDR2 SQIVND (reference sequence). V was clipped by 7 bases and J by 4 bases; unmatched bases: 15. The CDR3 sequence is 16 residues long. Here the CDR3 reads CASKAGRGQRPYGYTF. CDR3 bases: TGTGCCAGTAAAGCAGGACGGGGACAGCGACCCTATGGCTACACCTTC.

J is TRBJ2-1 and V is TRBV6-5, with 11 nucleotides matching TRBD2. The germline CDR1 and CDR2 sequences are MNHEY and SVGAGI. Trimming at V came to 5 bases and at J to 4 bases, leaving 4 bases not matched to a gene. The CDR3 totals 15 residues. The CDR3 sequence is CASSKGTSGYNEQFF. CDR3 bases: TGTGCCAGCAGTAAAGGGACTAGCGGATACAATGAGCAGTTCTTC.

CDR3 loop: CASSSATLAGEYNEQFF. The CDR3 DNA follows: TGTGCCAGCAGCTCGGCGACCCTAGCGGGAGAGTACAATGAGCAGTTCTTC. The chain uses TRBV11-2 and TRBJ2-1; 10 nucleotides line up with TRBD2. With V trimmed by 4 bases and J by 4 bases, 10 bases remained unmatched. CDR1 is SGHAT, CDR2 FQNNGV, per germline. This CDR3 contains 17 residues.